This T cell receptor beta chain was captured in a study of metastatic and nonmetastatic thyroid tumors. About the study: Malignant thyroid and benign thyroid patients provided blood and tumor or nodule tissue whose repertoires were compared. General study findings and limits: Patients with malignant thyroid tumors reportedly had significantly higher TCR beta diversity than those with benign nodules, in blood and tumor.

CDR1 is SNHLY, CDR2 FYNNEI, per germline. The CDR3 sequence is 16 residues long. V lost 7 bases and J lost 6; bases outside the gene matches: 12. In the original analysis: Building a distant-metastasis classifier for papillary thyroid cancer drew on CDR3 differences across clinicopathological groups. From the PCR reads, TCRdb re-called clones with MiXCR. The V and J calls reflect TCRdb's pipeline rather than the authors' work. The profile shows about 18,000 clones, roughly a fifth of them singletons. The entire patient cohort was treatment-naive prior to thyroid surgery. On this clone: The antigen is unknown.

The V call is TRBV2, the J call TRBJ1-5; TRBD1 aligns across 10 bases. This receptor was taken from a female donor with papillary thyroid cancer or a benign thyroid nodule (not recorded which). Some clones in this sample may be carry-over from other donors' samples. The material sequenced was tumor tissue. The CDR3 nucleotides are TGTGCCAGCATTCTGAGAGCGGGACAGGGGCTTCAGCCCCAGCATTTT. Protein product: CASILRAGQGLQPQHF.